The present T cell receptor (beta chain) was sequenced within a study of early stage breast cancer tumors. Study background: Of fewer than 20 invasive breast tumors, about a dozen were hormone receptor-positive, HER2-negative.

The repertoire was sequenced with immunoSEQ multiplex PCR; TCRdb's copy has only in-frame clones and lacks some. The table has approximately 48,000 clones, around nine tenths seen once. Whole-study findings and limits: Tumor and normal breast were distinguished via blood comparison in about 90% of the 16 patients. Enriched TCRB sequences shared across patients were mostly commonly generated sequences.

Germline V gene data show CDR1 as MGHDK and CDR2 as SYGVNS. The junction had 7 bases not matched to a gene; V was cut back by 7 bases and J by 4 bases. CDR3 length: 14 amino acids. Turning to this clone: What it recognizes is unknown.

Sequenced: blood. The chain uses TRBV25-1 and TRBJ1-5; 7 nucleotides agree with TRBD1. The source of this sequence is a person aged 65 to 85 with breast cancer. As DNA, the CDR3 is TGTGCCAGCAACTCGGACAGGAGTAATCAGCCCCAGCATTTT. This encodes CASNSDRSNQPQHF.